Each of the 32 T cell receptor beta chains below was sequenced from the same sample in a study of beta chain features in type 1 diabetes. The whole isolated RNA underwent reverse transcription, so sequencing captured expressed TCRB transcripts. Libraries were prepared by immunoSEQ multiplex PCR; TCRdb keeps only in-frame clonotypes and omits some of them. The sample records under 250,000 clones, 9.5% to 13% being singletons. The material sequenced was central memory CD4+ T cells from blood. These TCRs come from a man between 18 and 29 years old in good health.

The J gene is TRBJ2-7, the V gene TRBV11-2; possible D gene TRBD2, 6 bases. The germline V and J ends were trimmed by 1 base and 2 bases, with 18 bases remaining between them. CDR1 is SGHAT and CDR2 is FQNNGV in the germline V gene. This CDR3 region has 17 residues. The CDR3 DNA follows: TGTGCCAGCAGCTTAGGCGTGGGAGGCGGGACCACCTACGAGCAGTACTTC. The encoded protein is CASSLGVGGGTTYEQYF.

Within the sample, this clone is medium-sized. The J gene is TRBJ2-7, the V gene TRBV15; 10 bases agree with TRBD2. This CDR3 comprises 16 residues. Germline V lookup: CDR1 LNHNV, CDR2 YYDKDF (reference sequence). Trimming removed 0 bases from V and 4 bases from J; junction bases left unmatched: 6. The CDR3 here is CATSREPSGSRYEQYF. CDR3 DNA sequence: TGTGCCACCAGCAGAGAGCCTAGCGGGAGTCGGTACGAGCAGTACTTC.

The CDR3, as DNA: TGTGCCAGCAGCTCGACGGGACGGATTCAAGAGACCCAGTACTTC. This sequence encodes CASSSTGRIQETQYF. V and J are TRBV7-3 and TRBJ2-5; D is perhaps TRBD1 or TRBD2 (5 bases each). V was trimmed by 4 bases and J by 2 bases, leaving 14 bases between them. The CDR3 loop spans 15 amino acids. Germline CDR1 is SGHTA and CDR2 is FQGTGA.

This sequence joins TRBV10-2 and TRBJ2-6, with 8 bases aligning to TRBD1. The CDR3 is 15 residues long. Germline CDR1 is WSHSY and CDR2 is SAAADI. The V segment lost 6 bases and the J segment 4 bases; nucleotides outside the gene matches: 5. The CDR3 DNA is TGCGCCAGCAGGCAGACAGGGGAGGGGGCCAACGTCCTGACTTTC. Translated: CASRQTGEGANVLTF.

This clone was observed a handful of times. J is TRBJ2-1 and V is TRBV10-3; D call uncertain. There are 12 residues in the CDR3. Trimming pared 0 bases from V and 8 bases from J, leaving 5 bases between. Germline CDR1 reads ENHRY; CDR2 reads SYGVKD. The CDR3 DNA reads TGTGCCATCAGTGAGTCGAAGGATGAGCAGTTCTTC. Translating gives CAISESKDEQFF.

The chain recombines TRBV5-1 with TRBJ2-3; the match to TRBD2 covers 10 bases. The V segment lost 1 base and the J segment 4 bases; nucleotides outside the gene matches: 9. The CDR3 sequence is 17 residues long. Germline-derived CDR1 and CDR2 are SGHRS and YFSETQ. The CDR3 DNA reads TGCGCCAGCAGCTTGCAGCTAGCGGGAGTCATCTCAGATACGCAGTATTTT. This sequence encodes CASSLQLAGVISDTQYF.

The table lists this clone with many counts. The chain recombines TRBV7-2 with TRBJ2-1; D unclear. This CDR3 comprises 15 residues. V was pared by 5 bases and J by 0 bases, with 11 bases between. Germline CDR1 is SGHTA and CDR2 is FQGNSA. In DNA, the CDR3 is TGTGCCAGCAGCCTAAGGTGGGGCTCCTACAATGAGCAGTTCTTC. Its translation: CASSLRWGSYNEQFF. Together with reference TRBV7-2 and TRBJ2-1, the CDR3 gives the full variable domain: GAGVSQSPSNKVTEKGKDVELRCDPISGHTALYWYRQSLGQGLEFLIYFQGNSAPDKSGLPSDRFSAERTGGSVSTLTIQRTQQEDSAVYLCASSLRWGSYNEQFFGPGTRLTVL.

There are many counts of this clone. The CDR3 sequence is CASSLKGGVGWQETQYF. The CDR3 DNA is TGTGCCAGCAGCTTAAAGGGAGGGGTTGGTTGGCAAGAGACCCAGTACTTC. The rearrangement joins TRBV7-3 to TRBJ2-5; 7 nucleotides match TRBD2. The CDR3 runs 17 residues. Trimming at V came to 1 base and at J to 2 bases, leaving 10 bases not matched to a gene. The V gene's germline CDR1 is SGHTA and CDR2 FQGTGA.

The CDR3 here is CASSLGLTDTQYF. The CDR3 DNA reads as TGTGCCAGCAGCTTAGGCCTCACAGATACGCAGTATTTT. J is TRBJ2-3 and V is TRBV7-2, with D uncertain. V shed 1 base and J shed 2 bases, with 4 bases lying between them. Germline CDR1 is SGHTA and CDR2 is FQGNSA. CDR3 size: 13 residues.

The J gene is TRBJ2-3, the V gene TRBV25-1; D is ambiguous. V lost 9 bases and J lost 1, with 17 bases in between. This CDR3 has 15 residues. Germline CDR1 is MGHDK and CDR2 is SYGVNS. CDR3 nucleotide sequence: TGTGCCAGTACCTCTAGGAGTCTGGGCACAGATACGCAGTATTTT. Translation: CASTSRSLGTDTQYF.

This clone was counted between two and nine times. This chain uses TRBV27 with TRBJ2-7, with 7 bases matching TRBD2. The CDR3 consists of 14 residues. The junction had 7 bases not matched to a gene; V was cut back by 3 bases and J by 5 bases. Germline CDR1 reads MNHEY; CDR2 reads SMNVEV (reference sequence). This chain's CDR3 is CASSLAGVDHEQYF. The CDR3 nucleotides read TGTGCCAGCAGTTTGGCGGGAGTCGACCACGAGCAGTACTTC.

This clone was found many times. The chain carries TRBV7-9 and TRBJ2-7, with TRBD2 matching 12 bases. This CDR3 region has 16 residues. Germline lookup yields CDR1 SEHNR and CDR2 FQNEAQ (reference sequence). J gave up 2 bases and V 0 bases, and 2 bases lay outside the gene matches. CDR3 coding DNA: TGTGCCAGCAGCTTAGCGCTAGCGGGAGGGGCCTACGAGCAGTACTTC. This gives the protein CASSLALAGGAYEQYF.

This clone was seen at least ten times. The V call is TRBV10-3, the J call TRBJ2-3, with D perhaps matching TRBD1 (6 bases). The CDR3 consists of 12 residues. CDR1 is ENHRY and CDR2 is SYGVKD in the germline V gene. Trimming stripped 10 bases from V and 4 bases from J, with 12 bases between. The DNA for the CDR3 is TGTGCCACCACAGGGATTTCAGATACGCAGTATTTT. The encoded protein is CATTGISDTQYF.

This clone was detected a few times. Written as DNA, the CDR3 is TGTGCCAGCAGCGACGGACAGGGTCCGAATGAGCAGTTCTTC. Protein: CASSDGQGPNEQFF. V and J are TRBV9 and TRBJ2-1; the match to TRBD1 covers 8 bases. The germline V gene has CDR1 SGDLS and CDR2 YYNGEE. The ends lost 3 bases at V and 7 bases at J; junction bases unmatched: 6. This CDR3 comprises 14 residues.

V and J are TRBV20-1 and TRBJ1-2; D is unresolved. Trimming left V 3 bases short and J 6 bases short, with 8 bases between. This CDR3 has 11 residues. Germline CDR1 reads DFQATT; CDR2 reads SNEGSKA (reference sequence). Here the CDR3 DNA reads TGCAGTGCTAGCTCTGTGCATGGCTACACCTTC. This gives the protein CSASSVHGYTF.

In this sample, this clone turned up a few times. The chain combines TRBV5-1 with TRBJ2-7; D may correspond to TRBD1 or TRBD2 (5 bases each). The length of the CDR3 is 16 residues. The V and J ends lost 0 bases and 0 bases respectively, with 13 bases between them. Germline CDR1 is SGHRS and CDR2 is YFSETQ. The CDR3 DNA reads as TGCGCCAGCAGCTTGGTTGGGGGAAGAGGCTCCTACGAGCAGTACTTC. It specifies CASSLVGGRGSYEQYF.

This clone was seen only a few times. The chain joins TRBV29-1 to TRBJ1-4, with a possible D match to TRBD1 (6 bases). The CDR3 contains 13 residues. V lost 7 bases and J 5 bases, leaving 14 bases between the germline ends. Germline lookup yields CDR1 SQVTM and CDR2 ANQGSEA. The CDR3 reads CSGYRAGNEKLFF. The CDR3 nucleotides read TGCAGCGGTTACAGGGCAGGGAATGAAAAACTGTTTTTT.

This clone was seen ten or more times. The chain combines TRBV19 with TRBJ2-3, with D uncertain. Germline V gene sequence: CDR1 LNHDA, CDR2 SQIVND (reference sequence). V gave up 5 bases and J gave up 11 bases, with 17 bases separating them. The CDR3 is 13 amino acids. The CDR3 loop is CASSPETSRWQYF. For the CDR3, the DNA is TGTGCCAGTAGTCCGGAGACCAGTCGATGGCAGTATTTT.

This clone was picked up a small number of times. The CDR3 DNA reads as TGTGCCAGCAGCTTGGCTAGCGGGAGTGGCACAGATACGCAGTATTTT. Translated, it gives CASSLASGSGTDTQYF. This chain links TRBV5-6 with TRBJ2-3, with 10 bases aligning to TRBD2. The V and J ends lost 0 bases and 1 base, in that order; junction bases with no gene match: 2. Germline V gene lookup returns CDR1 SGHDT and CDR2 YYEEEE. The length of the CDR3 is 16 residues.

V and J are TRBV11-3 and TRBJ2-1; TRBD2 agrees at 14 bases. This CDR3 spans 16 amino acids. The ends lost 5 bases at V and 5 bases at J; junction bases unmatched: 5. CDR1 and CDR2 from the germline V gene are SGHNT and YENEEA. For the CDR3, the DNA is TGTGCCAGCAGCCCCCGACTAGCGGGAGGGGACAATGAGCAGTTCTTC. Translating it yields CASSPRLAGGDNEQFF.

The CDR3 reads CASSAYGNYGYTF. CDR3 sequence (DNA): TGCGCCAGCAGCGCGTACGGAAATTATGGCTACACCTTC. The chain couples TRBV5-1 to TRBJ1-2, with D unclear. Germline V gene sequence: CDR1 SGHRS, CDR2 YFSETQ. V was trimmed by 4 bases and J by 5 bases, leaving 12 bases between them. This CDR3 contains 13 residues.

The chain links TRBV6-6 to TRBJ2-7, with 11 bases that match TRBD2. This CDR3 spans 15 amino acids. Losses at the gene ends were 6 bases for V and 3 bases for J; bases not matched to a gene: 7. Germline V lookup: CDR1 MNHNY, CDR2 SVGAGI (reference sequence). The CDR3 region has the DNA TGTGCCAGCAGACTAGCGGGAGACGGGATCTACGAGCAGTACTTC. It codes for CASRLAGDGIYEQYF.

This clone was seen a few times. V usage is TRBV7-6 and J usage is TRBJ2-5; D is ambiguous. CDR1 is SGHVS, CDR2 FNYEAQ, per germline. The V end lost 5 bases, the J end lost 5 bases, and 9 bases lay between the germline ends. The CDR3 has 12 amino acids. CDR3: CASSPTGETQYF. The CDR3 bases are TGTGCCAGCAGCCCGACTGGGGAGACCCAGTACTTC.

This clone was observed a handful of times. The chain recombines TRBV5-1 with TRBJ2-5; tentatively, D is TRBD2 (5 bases). CDR1 is SGHRS and CDR2 is YFSETQ in the germline V gene. CDR3 size: 15 residues. V was cut by 0 bases and J by 5 bases, with 14 bases left in between. For the CDR3, the DNA is TGCGCCAGCAGCTTGGCCGAGGGTGCTAGGGAGACCCAGTACTTC. The encoded protein is CASSLAEGARETQYF.

A few counts support this clone. The V and J genes are TRBV27 and TRBJ2-1; 12 nucleotides agree with TRBD2. The J segment lost 4 bases and the V segment lost 5 bases, leaving 3 bases of the junction unmatched. The CDR3 has 15 residues. Per germline, CDR1 MNHEY and CDR2 SMNVEV (reference sequence). The CDR3 sequence is CASSTLAGGYNEQFF. CDR3 nucleotide sequence: TGTGCCAGCAGTACCCTAGCGGGGGGGTACAATGAGCAGTTCTTC.

CDR3 sequence (DNA): TGTGCCAGCAGGGATTCCAATCCTCCATATTATACGCAGTATTTT. It specifies CASRDSNPPYYTQYF. The V and J genes are TRBV6-5 and TRBJ2-3; no clear D gene. Germline loops: CDR1 MNHEY, CDR2 SVGAGI. Trimming shortened V by 6 bases and J by 7 bases, and 20 bases separated the two germline ends. The CDR3 extends over 15 amino acids.

This clone has a handful of counts. The V and J genes are TRBV10-3 and TRBJ2-2; D possibly corresponds to TRBD1 (6 bases). Trimming took off 2 bases at V and 0 bases at J, with 7 bases between the two ends. This CDR3 spans 15 amino acids. Germline loops: CDR1 ENHRY, CDR2 SYGVKD. The CDR3 sequence: CAISETGTNTGELFF. The CDR3, as DNA: TGTGCCATCAGTGAGACAGGGACGAACACCGGGGAGCTGTTTTTT.

This clone was counted between two and nine times. The rearrangement joins TRBV2 to TRBJ2-7; TRBD1 matches at 10 bases. Germline V CDR1 and CDR2: SNHLY, FYNNEI. Losses at the gene ends were 5 bases for V and 2 bases for J; bases not matched to a gene: 9. The CDR3 has 16 amino acids. The CDR3 spells CASSQDRGPLAYEQYF. In DNA, the CDR3 is TGTGCCAGCAGTCAAGACAGGGGGCCTCTCGCCTACGAGCAGTACTTC.

V gene TRBV7-2 combines with J gene TRBJ2-1; unclear D gene. Germline values: CDR1 SGHTA, CDR2 FQGNSA. The germline V and J ends were trimmed by 5 bases and 9 bases, with 14 bases remaining between them. This CDR3 region has 13 residues. This CDR3 reads CASSVPLGSEQFF. In nucleotides, the CDR3 is TGTGCCAGCAGCGTTCCCCTGGGCAGTGAGCAGTTCTTC. Full variable domain (missing parts from reference TRBV7-2 and TRBJ2-1): GAGVSQSPSNKVTEKGKDVELRCDPISGHTALYWYRQSLGQGLEFLIYFQGNSAPDKSGLPSDRFSAERTGGSVSTLTIQRTQQEDSAVYLCASSVPLGSEQFFGPGTRLTVL.

The chain has TRBV10-3 and TRBJ1-1, with TRBD1 as a possible D gene (6 bases). The V gene lost 6 bases and the J gene lost 1 base, with 15 bases spanning the gap. Looked up from germline, CDR1 is ENHRY and CDR2 is SYGVKD. The CDR3 has 15 residues. CDR3 sequence reads: CAIRALTGTNTEAFF. For the CDR3, the DNA is TGTGCCATCAGAGCCCTGACAGGAACGAACACTGAAGCTTTCTTT.

In this sample, this clone turned up a few times. The chain links TRBV2 to TRBJ2-5, with 12 bases matching TRBD2. This CDR3 has 15 amino acids. J was trimmed by 4 bases and V by 5 bases; bases with no gene match: 5. Per germline, CDR1 SNHLY and CDR2 FYNNEI. The DNA for the CDR3 is TGTGCCAGCAGTCCGCTGACTAGCGGGAGAGAGACCCAGTACTTC. Protein sequence: CASSPLTSGRETQYF.

This clone appeared a few times. The chain carries TRBV29-1 and TRBJ2-2, with 12 positions matching TRBD2. This CDR3 has 14 amino acids. V lost 5 bases and J lost 6; bases outside the gene matches: 4. The germline V gene has CDR1 SQVTM and CDR2 ANQGSEA. CDR3 sequence reads: CSVLGLAGSGELFF. In nucleotides, the CDR3 is TGCAGCGTTCTTGGACTAGCGGGATCCGGGGAGCTGTTTTTT.